One and the same sample provided the 18 T cell receptor beta chains below, sequenced in a study of T cells in Graves' hyperthyroidism and ophthalmopathy. What was amplified from RNA transcripts were TCR beta CDR3 regions. TCR CDR3 regions were first amplified by RT-PCR with HTBI primers. TCRdb analysed the multiplex PCR reads with MiXCR anew, one entry per CDR3 protein. The table has a few hundred thousand distinct CDR3 sequences, more than 45% seen once. Material: peripheral blood or thyroid tissue (not recorded which). These receptors came from a woman aged 18-35 years with Graves' hyperthyroidism.

The V and J genes are TRBV2 and TRBJ1-2; TRBD1 might be the D (5 bases). CDR1 SNHLY and CDR2 FYNNEI come from the germline V gene. V was shortened by 8 bases and J by 6 bases, with 19 bases between the two germline ends. The CDR3 contains 14 residues. Here the CDR3 DNA reads TGTGCCAGCTCACCCCGGGGAGGGACCGATGGCTACACCTTC. This sequence encodes CASSPRGGTDGYTF.

About this clonotype itself: The junction differs from germline at one of its ends, possibly a read error. The CDR3 reads CAGSLTLNTEAFF. DNA for the CDR3: TGCGCCGGCAGCTTGACTCTGAACACTGAAGCTTTCTTT. The rearrangement joins TRBV5-1 to TRBJ1-1; no clear D. CDR1 is SGHRS, CDR2 YFSETQ, per germline. The CDR3 totals 13 residues.

J is TRBJ1-5 and V is TRBV15; possible D gene TRBD1, 5 bases. This CDR3 contains 13 residues. CDR1 and CDR2 from the germline V gene are LNHNV and YYDKDF (reference sequence). The V end was cut by 1 base, the J end by 7 bases, with 8 bases between. The CDR3 region has the DNA TGTGCCACCAGCAGAGGGTGGGGGCAGCCCCAGCATTTT. It specifies CATSRGWGQPQHF.

The table lists this clonotype with many counts. The chain has TRBV7-8 and TRBJ1-3, with 7 bases that match TRBD1. Trimming removed 5 bases from V and 1 base from J; junction bases left unmatched: 5. Germline CDR1 SGHVS, CDR2 FQNEAQ. This CDR3 has 15 amino acids. Here the CDR3 reads CASSRQTGSGNTIYF. In DNA form, the CDR3 reads TGTGCCAGCAGCAGACAGACAGGGTCTGGAAACACCATATATTTT.

There are a few counts of this clonotype. The gene calls are TRBV6-6 and TRBJ2-6, with no clear D. Germline CDR1 and CDR2: MNHNY and SVGAGI (reference sequence). V lost 2 bases, J lost 2 bases, and 7 bases lay in between. CDR3 size: 15 residues. The CDR3 loop reads CASSYLLPGANVLTF. CDR3 DNA: TGTGCCAGCAGTTACCTCCTTCCTGGGGCCAACGTCCTGACTTTC.

This clonotype was counted at least ten times. The V and J genes are TRBV10-3 and TRBJ1-1, with a possible D match to TRBD1 (5 bases). Germline V gene sequence: CDR1 ENHRY, CDR2 SYGVKD. V gave up 6 bases and J gave up 1 base, with 9 bases separating them. The CDR3 is 13 amino acids. This chain's CDR3 is CAISGGPNTEAFF. CDR3 nucleotides: TGTGCCATCAGCGGGGGACCGAACACTGAAGCTTTCTTT.

This chain connects TRBV7-8 to TRBJ1-2; D not certain. The germline V gene has CDR1 SGHVS and CDR2 FQNEAQ. V lost 1 base and J 4 bases, leaving 13 bases between the germline ends. The CDR3 contains 15 residues. The CDR3 is CASSLELKTPYGYTF. The CDR3 region has the DNA TGTGCCAGCAGCTTAGAGTTGAAGACCCCCTATGGCTACACCTTC.

The V gene is TRBV20-1, the J gene TRBJ2-7; D is ambiguous. This CDR3 comprises 13 residues. Germline CDR1 is DFQATT and CDR2 is SNEGSKA (reference sequence). V lost 0 bases and J 1 base, leaving 7 bases between the germline ends. The CDR3 sequence: CSARDWISYEQYF. CDR3 bases: TGCAGTGCTAGAGATTGGATTTCCTACGAGCAGTACTTC.

The chain recombines TRBV2 with TRBJ1-2, with D possibly TRBD1 on 5 matching bases. The CDR3 length is 13 residues. Germline V gives CDR1 SNHLY, CDR2 FYNNEI. CDR3 residues: CARDQAGRDGYTF. In DNA, the CDR3 is TGTGCTAGAGATCAGGCAGGCAGGGATGGCTACACCTTC.

The V gene is TRBV4-2, the J gene TRBJ1-1; 7 bases match TRBD1. Unmatched junction bases numbered 7, after V lost 1 base and J lost 5 bases. CDR3 length: 15 residues. Per germline, CDR1 LGHNA and CDR2 YNFKEQ. CDR3 nucleotide sequence: TGTGCCAGCAGCCAAGGAAGCGACAGGGATACTGAAGCTTTCTTT. Translated, it gives CASSQGSDRDTEAFF.

The gene calls are TRBV11-2 and TRBJ2-5; 11 nucleotides align to TRBD2. This CDR3 region has 19 residues. The V gene end was trimmed by 1 base and the J gene end by 2 bases; junction bases not matched to a gene: 12. The V gene's germline CDR1 is SGHAT and CDR2 FQNNGV. The DNA of the CDR3 is TGTGCCAGCAGCTTAGTTCCCGAAAGACTAGCGGGGACTCAAGAGACCCAGTACTTC. Translation: CASSLVPERLAGTQETQYF.

CDR3 coding DNA: TGTGCCAGCAGCCAAGCTAAGGGCTCCTACGAGCAGTACTTC. This codes for CASSQAKGSYEQYF. V gene TRBV9 combines with J gene TRBJ2-7; D gene uncertain. Trimming removed 4 bases from V and 0 bases from J, with 11 bases in between. CDR1 is SGDLS and CDR2 is YYNGEE in the germline V gene. The CDR3 covers 14 residues.

The V and J genes are TRBV4-1 and TRBJ2-7; 7 bases are shared with TRBD2. This CDR3 spans 15 amino acids. Trimming at V came to 0 bases and at J to 3 bases, leaving 5 bases not matched to a gene. CDR1 and CDR2 from the germline V gene are MGHRA and YSYEKL. CDR3 bases: TGCGCCAGCAGCCAAGACATTGCGGGAGTCTACGAGCAGTACTTC. Residues: CASSQDIAGVYEQYF.

The V gene is TRBV2, the J gene TRBJ2-6; tentative D call: TRBD2 (5 bases). Trimming removed 7 bases from V and 8 bases from J, with 9 bases in between. The CDR3 is 12 amino acids. Germline values: CDR1 SNHLY, CDR2 FYNNEI. The DNA of the CDR3 is TGTGCCAGCAACCGAGGGTCCAACGTCCTGACTTTC. It specifies CASNRGSNVLTF.

CDR3 DNA sequence: TGTGCCATCAGTGCGGGGACGAACACTGAAGCTTTCTTT. It encodes CAISAGTNTEAFF. V gene TRBV10-3 combines with J gene TRBJ1-1; possibly TRBD1 for D (5 bases). Trimming shortened V by 4 bases and J by 1 base, and 7 bases separated the two germline ends. The germline CDR1 and CDR2 sequences are ENHRY and SYGVKD. CDR3 length: 13 residues.

This clonotype was seen only a few times. The chain employs TRBV24-1 and TRBJ2-1, with 7 bases identical to TRBD2. Germline lookup yields CDR1 KGHDR and CDR2 SFDVKD. J was trimmed by 1 base and V by 1 base; bases with no gene match: 3. This CDR3 region has 16 residues. The CDR3 loop reads CATSDFRGGSYNEQFF. The CDR3 DNA is TGTGCCACCAGTGATTTTCGGGGAGGGTCCTACAATGAGCAGTTCTTC.

Concerning this clonotype itself: The conserved final phenylalanine or tryptophan is absent from the CDR3, which likely points to a read error. It is unclear where the CDR3 begins or ends on the DNA, so no DNA is shown, and the CDR3 is as TCRdb lists it. This sequence joins TRBV25-1 and TRBJ2-5. The CDR3 is 9 residues long, counting both termini. Germline values: CDR1 MGHDK, CDR2 SYGVNS. The CDR3 spells CASSEFQNT.

The genes are TRBV25-1 and TRBJ1-2, with D unresolved. Germline CDR1 and CDR2: MGHDK and SYGVNS. The CDR3 is made up of 15 amino acids. The V end was cut by 4 bases, the J end by 3 bases, with 15 bases between. CDR3 loop: CASSARTGGDYGYTF. The CDR3 region has the DNA TGTGCCAGCAGTGCTAGAACGGGCGGCGACTATGGCTACACCTTC.